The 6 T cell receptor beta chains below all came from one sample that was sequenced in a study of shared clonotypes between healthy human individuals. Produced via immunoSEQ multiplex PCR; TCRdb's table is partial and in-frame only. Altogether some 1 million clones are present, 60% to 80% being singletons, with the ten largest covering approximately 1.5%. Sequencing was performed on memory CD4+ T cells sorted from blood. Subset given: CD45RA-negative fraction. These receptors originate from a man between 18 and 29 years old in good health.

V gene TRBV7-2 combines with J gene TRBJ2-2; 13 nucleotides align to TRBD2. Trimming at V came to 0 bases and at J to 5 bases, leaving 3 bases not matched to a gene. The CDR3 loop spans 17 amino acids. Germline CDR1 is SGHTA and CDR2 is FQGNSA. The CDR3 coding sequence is TGTGCCAGCAGCTTAGCAACTAGCGGGAGGGGAACCGGGGAGCTGTTTTTT. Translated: CASSLATSGRGTGELFF.

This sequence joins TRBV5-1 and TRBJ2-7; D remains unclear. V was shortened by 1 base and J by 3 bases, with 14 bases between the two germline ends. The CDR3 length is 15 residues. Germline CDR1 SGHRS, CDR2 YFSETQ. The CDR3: CASSLSMGEFYEQYF. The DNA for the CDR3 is TGCGCCAGCAGCTTGAGTATGGGCGAATTCTACGAGCAGTACTTC.

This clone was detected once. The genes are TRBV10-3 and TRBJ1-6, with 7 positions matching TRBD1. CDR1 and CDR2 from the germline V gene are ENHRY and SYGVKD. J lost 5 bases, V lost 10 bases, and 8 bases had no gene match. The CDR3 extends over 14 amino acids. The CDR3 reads CATRQGTDNSPLHF. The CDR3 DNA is TGTGCCACCCGACAGGGAACCGATAATTCACCCCTCCACTTT.

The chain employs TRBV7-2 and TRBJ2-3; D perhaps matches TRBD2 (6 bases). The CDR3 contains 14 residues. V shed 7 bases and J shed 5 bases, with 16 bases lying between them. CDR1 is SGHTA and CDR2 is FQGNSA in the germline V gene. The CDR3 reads CASNRDLRVDTQYF. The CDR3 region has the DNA TGTGCCAGCAACCGGGACTTAAGGGTAGATACGCAGTATTTT.

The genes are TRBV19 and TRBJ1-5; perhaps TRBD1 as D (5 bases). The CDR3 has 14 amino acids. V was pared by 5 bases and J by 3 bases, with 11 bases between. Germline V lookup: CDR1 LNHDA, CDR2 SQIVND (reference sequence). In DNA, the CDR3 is TGTGCCAGTAGTGTCCGGGACCACAATCAGCCCCAGCATTTT. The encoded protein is CASSVRDHNQPQHF.

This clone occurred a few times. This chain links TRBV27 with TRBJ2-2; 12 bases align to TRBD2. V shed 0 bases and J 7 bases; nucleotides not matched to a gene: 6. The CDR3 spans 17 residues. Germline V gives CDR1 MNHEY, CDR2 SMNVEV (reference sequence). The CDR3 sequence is CASSLSPGLAGIGELFF. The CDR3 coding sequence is TGTGCCAGCAGTTTATCCCCCGGACTAGCGGGGATCGGGGAGCTGTTTTTT.